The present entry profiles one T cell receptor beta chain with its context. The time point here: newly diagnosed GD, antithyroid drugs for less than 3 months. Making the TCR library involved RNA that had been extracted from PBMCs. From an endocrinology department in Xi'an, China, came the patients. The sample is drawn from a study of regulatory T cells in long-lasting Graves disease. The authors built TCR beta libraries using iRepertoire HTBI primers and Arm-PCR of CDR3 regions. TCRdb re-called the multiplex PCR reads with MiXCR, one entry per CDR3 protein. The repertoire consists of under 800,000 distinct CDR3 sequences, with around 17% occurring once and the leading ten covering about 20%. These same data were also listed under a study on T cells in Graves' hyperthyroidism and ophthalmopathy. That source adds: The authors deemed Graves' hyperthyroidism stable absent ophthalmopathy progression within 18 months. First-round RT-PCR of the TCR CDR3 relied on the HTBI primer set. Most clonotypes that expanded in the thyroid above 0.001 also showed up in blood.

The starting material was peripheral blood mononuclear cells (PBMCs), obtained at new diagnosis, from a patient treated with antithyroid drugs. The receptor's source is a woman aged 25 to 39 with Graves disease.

CDR3 nucleotides: TGTGCCAGCATTTTCGGGGACAGGCTCCACGAGCAGTACTTC. Encoded protein: CASIFGDRLHEQYF. The rearrangement joins TRBV5-8 to TRBJ2-7; 8 bases map to TRBD1. J lost 5 bases, V lost 6 bases, and 10 bases had no gene match. The CDR3 contains 14 residues. The germline gives CDR1 SGHTS, CDR2 YDEGEE.